The present TCR beta chain was sequenced within a study of T cells in Graves' hyperthyroidism and ophthalmopathy. Study-level findings and limits: Among clonotypes expanded in thyroid above 0.001, most were also found in blood. A model built on 13 V-J features separated ophthalmopathy from stable hyperthyroidism.

These patients, aged 18 to 65, had recently diagnosed hyperthyroidism lasting under 2 months. The CDR3 regions of TCR beta were amplified from RNA transcripts. During a first-round RT-PCR of the TCR CDR3, the HTBI primer set was used. TCRdb reanalysed the multiplex PCR reads using MiXCR and keeps one entry per CDR3 protein. Here the sample spans 650,000 to 700,000 distinct CDR3 sequences, about 18% being singletons. The CDR3 length is 19 residues. Germline V gives CDR1 SGHVS, CDR2 FQNEAQ. About this clonotype: The target antigen is unknown. At one end the junction does not follow the germline gene, possibly because of a read error.

Sequencing used blood. This clonotype originated in a man aged 50 to 59 with Graves' hyperthyroidism. This chain uses TRBV7-8 with TRBJ2-6, with 7 bases identical to TRBD1. The CDR3 here is CASSPMPGQSFSGANVMTF. The CDR3 bases are TGTGCCAGCAGCCCCATGCCGGGACAGTCCTTTTCCGGGGCCAACGTCATGACTTTC.